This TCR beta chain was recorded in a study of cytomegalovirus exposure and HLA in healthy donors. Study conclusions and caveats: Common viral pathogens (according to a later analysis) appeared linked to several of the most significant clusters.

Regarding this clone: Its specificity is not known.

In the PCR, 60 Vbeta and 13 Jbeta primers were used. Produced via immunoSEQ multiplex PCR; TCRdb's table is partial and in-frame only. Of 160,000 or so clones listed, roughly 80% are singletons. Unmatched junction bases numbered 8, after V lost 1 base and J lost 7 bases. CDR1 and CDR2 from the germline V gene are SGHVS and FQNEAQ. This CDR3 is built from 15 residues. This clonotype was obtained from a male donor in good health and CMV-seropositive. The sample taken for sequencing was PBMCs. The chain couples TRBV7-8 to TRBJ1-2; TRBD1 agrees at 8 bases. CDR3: CASSLVDRGLTGYTF. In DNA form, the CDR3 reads TGTGCCAGCAGCTTAGTCGACAGGGGACTCACTGGCTACACCTTC.